This T cell receptor (beta chain) stems from a study of blood T cell repertoires in COVID-19. Study overall: Whether acute or convalescent, the COVID-19 samples came from the United States, Italy and Spain. The analysed material was cDNA or gDNA that came from T cells, B-cell-depleted T cells, or PBMCs.

Seattle patient enrollment occurred during active infection, with longitudinal follow-up thereafter. As regards this clone: The same CDR3 can be traced to other DNA sequences in this sample.

Original analysis: Amplified reference gene primers provided the basis for estimating nucleated cell counts. Libraries were prepared by immunoSEQ multiplex PCR; TCRdb keeps only in-frame clonotypes and omits some of them. V and J calls and clone size are those listed in that table; D and trimming were worked out from the DNA. The sample lists 180,000 or so clones, roughly 79% occurring once. Material for sequencing was peripheral blood. This TCR derives from a woman aged 40 to 50 with COVID-19, enrolled during active disease.

The CDR3 nucleotides read TGCAGCGTTGGCCCCAGCTCCTACGAGCAGTACTTC. Translated, it gives CSVGPSSYEQYF. This rearrangement joins TRBV29-1 to TRBJ2-7; D unclear. This CDR3 contains 12 residues. Germline CDR1 and CDR2: SQVTM and ANQGSEA. The V and J ends lost 4 bases and 0 bases respectively, with 7 bases between them.